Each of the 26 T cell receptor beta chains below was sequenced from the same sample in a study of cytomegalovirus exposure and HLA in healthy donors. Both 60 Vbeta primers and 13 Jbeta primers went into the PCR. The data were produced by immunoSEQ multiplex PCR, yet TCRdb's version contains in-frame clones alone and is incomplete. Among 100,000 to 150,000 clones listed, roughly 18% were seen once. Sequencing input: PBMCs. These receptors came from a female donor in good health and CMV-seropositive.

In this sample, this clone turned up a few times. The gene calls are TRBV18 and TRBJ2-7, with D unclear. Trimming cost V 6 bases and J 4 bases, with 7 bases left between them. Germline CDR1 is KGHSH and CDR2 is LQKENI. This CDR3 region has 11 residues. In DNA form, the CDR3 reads TGTGCCAGCTCCCCCGGGTACGAGCAGTACTTC. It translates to CASSPGYEQYF.

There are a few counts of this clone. Here the CDR3 DNA reads TGTGCCTGGAGTGCTAGCGGAACCAACTACGAGCAGTACTTC. It codes for CAWSASGTNYEQYF. The rearrangement uses TRBV30 and TRBJ2-7, with 7 bases lining up with TRBD2. The CDR3 sequence is 14 residues long. In germline, CDR1 is GTSNPN, CDR2 SVGIG (reference sequence). Trimming took 1 base from V and 3 from J; bases not matched to a gene: 6.

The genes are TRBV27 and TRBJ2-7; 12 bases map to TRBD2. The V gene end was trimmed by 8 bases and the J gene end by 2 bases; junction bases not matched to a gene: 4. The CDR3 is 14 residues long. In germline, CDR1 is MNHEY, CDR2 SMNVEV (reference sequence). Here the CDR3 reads CASRRTSGTYEQYF. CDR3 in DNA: TGTGCCAGCCGACGGACTAGCGGGACCTACGAGCAGTACTTC.

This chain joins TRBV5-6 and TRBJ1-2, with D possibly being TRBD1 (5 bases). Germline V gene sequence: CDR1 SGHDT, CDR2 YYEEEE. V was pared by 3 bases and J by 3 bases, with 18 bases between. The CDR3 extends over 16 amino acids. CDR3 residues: CASSWMLKGTYYGYTF. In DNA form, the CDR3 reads TGTGCCAGCAGCTGGATGCTAAAGGGGACTTACTATGGCTACACCTTC.

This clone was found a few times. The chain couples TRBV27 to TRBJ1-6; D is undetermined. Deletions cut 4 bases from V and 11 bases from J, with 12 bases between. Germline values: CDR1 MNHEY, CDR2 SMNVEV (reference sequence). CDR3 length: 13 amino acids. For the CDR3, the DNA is TGTGCCAGCAGTTGGGCAGCTTGGGCACCCCTCCACTTT. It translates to CASSWAAWAPLHF.

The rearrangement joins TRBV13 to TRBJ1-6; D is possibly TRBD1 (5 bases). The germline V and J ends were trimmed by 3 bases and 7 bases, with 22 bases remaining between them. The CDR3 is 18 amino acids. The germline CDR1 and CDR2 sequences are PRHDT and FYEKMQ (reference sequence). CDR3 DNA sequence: TGTGCCAGCAGCTTCCCGGCTTCCAGGGAAATATCAAATTCACCCCTCCACTTT. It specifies CASSFPASREISNSPLHF. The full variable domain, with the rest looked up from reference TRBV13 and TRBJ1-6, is AAGVIQSPRHLIKEKRETATLKCYPIPRHDTVYWYQQGPGQDPQFLISFYEKMQSDKGSIPDRFSAQQFSDYHSELNMSSLELGDSALYFCASSFPASREISNSPLHFGNGTRLTVT.

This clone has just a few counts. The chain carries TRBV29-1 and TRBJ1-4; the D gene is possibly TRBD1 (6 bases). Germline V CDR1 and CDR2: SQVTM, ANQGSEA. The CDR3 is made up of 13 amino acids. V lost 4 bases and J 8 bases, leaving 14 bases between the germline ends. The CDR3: CSVVTGFREKLFF. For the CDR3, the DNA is TGCAGCGTTGTAACAGGGTTCAGAGAAAAACTGTTTTTT. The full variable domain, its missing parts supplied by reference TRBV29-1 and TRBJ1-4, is SAVISQKPSRDICQRGTSLTIQCQVDSQVTMMFWYRQQPGQSLTLIATANQGSEATYESGFVIDKFPISRPNLTFSTLTVSNMSPEDSSIYLCSVVTGFREKLFFGSGTQLSVL.

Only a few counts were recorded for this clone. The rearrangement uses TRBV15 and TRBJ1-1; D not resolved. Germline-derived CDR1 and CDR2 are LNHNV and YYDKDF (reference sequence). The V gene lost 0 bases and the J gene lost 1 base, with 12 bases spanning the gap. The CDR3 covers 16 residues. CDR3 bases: TGTGCCACCAGCAGAGATCCTCCCAGGAAGAACACTGAAGCTTTCTTT. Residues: CATSRDPPRKNTEAFF.

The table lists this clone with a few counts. CDR3 residues: CATSRDYWELFF. CDR3 nucleotides: TGTGCCACCAGCAGAGACTATTGGGAGCTGTTTTTT. V and J are TRBV15 and TRBJ2-2, with D unresolved. Germline CDR1 and CDR2: LNHNV and YYDKDF (reference sequence). Trimming pared 0 bases from V and 9 bases from J, leaving 5 bases between. This CDR3 is built from 12 residues.

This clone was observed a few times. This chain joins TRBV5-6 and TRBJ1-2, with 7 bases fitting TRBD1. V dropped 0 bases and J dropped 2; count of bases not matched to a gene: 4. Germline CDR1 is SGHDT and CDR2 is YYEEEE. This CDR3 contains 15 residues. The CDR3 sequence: CASSLVAGGNYGYTF. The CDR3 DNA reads TGTGCCAGCAGCTTGGTTGCAGGGGGGAACTATGGCTACACCTTC.

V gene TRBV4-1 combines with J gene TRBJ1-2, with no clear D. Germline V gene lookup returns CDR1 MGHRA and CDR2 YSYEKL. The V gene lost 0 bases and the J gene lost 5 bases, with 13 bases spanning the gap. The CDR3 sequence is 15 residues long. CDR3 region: CASSQETGEVYGYTF. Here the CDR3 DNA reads TGCGCCAGCAGCCAAGAGACTGGGGAGGTGTATGGCTACACCTTC.

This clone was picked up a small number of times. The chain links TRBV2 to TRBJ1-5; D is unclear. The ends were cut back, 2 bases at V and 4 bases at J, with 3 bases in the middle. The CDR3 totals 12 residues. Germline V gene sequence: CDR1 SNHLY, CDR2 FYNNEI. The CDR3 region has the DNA TGTGCCAGCAGTGAACCAAATCAGCCCCAGCATTTT. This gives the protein CASSEPNQPQHF.

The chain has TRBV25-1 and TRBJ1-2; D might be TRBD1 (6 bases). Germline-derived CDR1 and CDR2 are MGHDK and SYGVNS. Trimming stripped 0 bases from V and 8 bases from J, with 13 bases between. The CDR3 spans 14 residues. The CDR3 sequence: CASSEYGRGSGYTF. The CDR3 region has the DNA TGTGCCAGCAGTGAATACGGCAGGGGCAGCGGCTACACCTTC.

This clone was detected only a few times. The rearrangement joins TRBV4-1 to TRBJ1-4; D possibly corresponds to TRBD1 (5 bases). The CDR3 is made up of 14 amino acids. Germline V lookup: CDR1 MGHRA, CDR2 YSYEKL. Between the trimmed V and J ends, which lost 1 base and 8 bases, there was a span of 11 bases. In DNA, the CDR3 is TGCGCCAGCAGCCAAGCAGGGCAGGTCGAAAAACTGTTTTTT. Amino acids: CASSQAGQVEKLFF.

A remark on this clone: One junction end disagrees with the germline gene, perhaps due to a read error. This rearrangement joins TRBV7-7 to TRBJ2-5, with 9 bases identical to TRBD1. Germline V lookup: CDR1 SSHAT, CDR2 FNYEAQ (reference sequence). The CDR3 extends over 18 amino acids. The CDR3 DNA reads TGTGCTAGCAGCTTAGCGCATCGGACAGGGGTCTATCAAGAGACCCAGTACTTC. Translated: CASSLAHRTGVYQETQYF.

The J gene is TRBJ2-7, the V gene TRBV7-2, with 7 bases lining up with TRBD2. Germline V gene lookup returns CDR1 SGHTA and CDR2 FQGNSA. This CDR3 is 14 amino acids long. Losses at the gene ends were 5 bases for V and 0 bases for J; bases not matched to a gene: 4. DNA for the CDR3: TGTGCCAGCAGCACAACGGGGGGCTCCTACGAGCAGTACTTC. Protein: CASSTTGGSYEQYF. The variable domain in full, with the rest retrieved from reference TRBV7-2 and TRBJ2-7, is GAGVSQSPSNKVTEKGKDVELRCDPISGHTALYWYRQSLGQGLEFLIYFQGNSAPDKSGLPSDRFSAERTGGSVSTLTIQRTQQEDSAVYLCASSTTGGSYEQYFGPGTRLTVT.

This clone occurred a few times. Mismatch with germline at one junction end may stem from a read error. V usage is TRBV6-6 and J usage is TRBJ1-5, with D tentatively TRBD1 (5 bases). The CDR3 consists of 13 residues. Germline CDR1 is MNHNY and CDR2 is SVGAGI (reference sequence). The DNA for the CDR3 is TGTGCCAGCCTCGAACGCGGTGGCCGGGACTCGGAGTTT. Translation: CASLERGGRDSEF.

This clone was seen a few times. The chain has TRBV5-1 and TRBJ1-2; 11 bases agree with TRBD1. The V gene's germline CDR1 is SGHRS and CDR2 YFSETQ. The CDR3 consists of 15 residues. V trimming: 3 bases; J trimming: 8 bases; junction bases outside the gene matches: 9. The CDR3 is CASSSPGQGAGGYTF. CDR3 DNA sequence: TGCGCCAGCAGCTCACCAGGACAGGGGGCGGGCGGCTACACCTTC.

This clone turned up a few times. The CDR3 is CASSPPGQGSWFPAGYTF. The CDR3, as DNA: TGTGCCAGCTCACCACCGGGACAGGGCTCGTGGTTTCCGGCTGGCTACACCTTC. The gene calls are TRBV18 and TRBJ1-2; 9 bases map to TRBD1. The CDR3 is 18 residues long. The junction had 15 bases not matched to a gene; V was cut back by 0 bases and J by 7 bases. In germline, CDR1 is KGHSH, CDR2 LQKENI.

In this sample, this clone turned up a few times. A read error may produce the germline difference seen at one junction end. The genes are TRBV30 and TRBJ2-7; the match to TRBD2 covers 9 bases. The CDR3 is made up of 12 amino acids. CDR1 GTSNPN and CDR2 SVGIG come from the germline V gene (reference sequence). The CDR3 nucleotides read TGTGCCTGGAGTGAGCTTGGTAGCGGGAGATCTTTC. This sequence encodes CAWSELGSGRSF. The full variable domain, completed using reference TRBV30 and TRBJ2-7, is SQTIHQWPATLVQPVGSPLSLECTVEGTSNPNLYWYRQAAGRGLQLLFYSVGIGQISSEVPQNLSASRPQDRQFILSSKKLLLSDSGFYLCAWSELGSGRSFGPGTRLTVT.

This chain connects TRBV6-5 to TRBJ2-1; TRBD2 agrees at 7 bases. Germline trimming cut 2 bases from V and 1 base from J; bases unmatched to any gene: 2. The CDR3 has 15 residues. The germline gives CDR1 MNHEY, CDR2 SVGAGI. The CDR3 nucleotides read TGTGCCAGCAGTTACGGCGGGAGTTCCTACAATGAGCAGTTCTTC. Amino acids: CASSYGGSSYNEQFF.

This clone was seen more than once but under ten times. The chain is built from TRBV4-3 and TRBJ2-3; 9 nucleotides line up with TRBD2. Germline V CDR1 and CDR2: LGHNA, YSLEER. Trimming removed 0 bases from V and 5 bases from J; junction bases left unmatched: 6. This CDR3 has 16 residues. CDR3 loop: CASSQEPAGGGDTQYF. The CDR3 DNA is TGCGCCAGCAGCCAAGAACCAGCGGGGGGTGGAGATACGCAGTATTTT.

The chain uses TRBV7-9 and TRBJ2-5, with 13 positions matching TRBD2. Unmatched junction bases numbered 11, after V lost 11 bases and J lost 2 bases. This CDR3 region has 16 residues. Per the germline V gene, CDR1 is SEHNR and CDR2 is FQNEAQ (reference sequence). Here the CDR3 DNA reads TGTGCCGCGGGGACTAGCGGGGCCGCAGAACAAGAGACCCAGTACTTC. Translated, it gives CAAGTSGAAEQETQYF.

The DNA for the CDR3 is TGTGCCAGCTCCCAAGGCGGTACTCAATATGGCTACACCTTC. This sequence encodes CASSQGGTQYGYTF. The chain has TRBV18 and TRBJ1-2; D is ambiguous. This CDR3 contains 14 residues. With 6 bases removed from V and 5 bases from J, the gap between germline ends came to 16 bases. The V gene's germline CDR1 is KGHSH and CDR2 LQKENI.

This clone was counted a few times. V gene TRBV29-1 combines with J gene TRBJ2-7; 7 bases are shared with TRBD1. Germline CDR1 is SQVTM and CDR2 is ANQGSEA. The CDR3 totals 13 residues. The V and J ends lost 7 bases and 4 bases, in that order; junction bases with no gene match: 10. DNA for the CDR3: TGCAGCGCCCGACAGGGAGCATCTTACGAGCAGTACTTC. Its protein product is CSARQGASYEQYF.

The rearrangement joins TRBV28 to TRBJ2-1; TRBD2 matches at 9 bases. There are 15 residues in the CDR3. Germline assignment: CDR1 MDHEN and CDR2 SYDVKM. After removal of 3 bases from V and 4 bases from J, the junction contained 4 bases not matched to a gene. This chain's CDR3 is CASSLGGGAYNEQFF. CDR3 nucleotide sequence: TGTGCCAGCAGTTTGGGCGGGGGGGCTTACAATGAGCAGTTCTTC. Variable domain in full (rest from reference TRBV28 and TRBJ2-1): DVKVTQSSRYLVKRTGEKVFLECVQDMDHENMFWYRQDPGLGLRLIYFSYDVKMKEKGDIPEGYSVSREKKERFSLILESASTNQTSMYLCASSLGGGAYNEQFFGPGTRLTVL.